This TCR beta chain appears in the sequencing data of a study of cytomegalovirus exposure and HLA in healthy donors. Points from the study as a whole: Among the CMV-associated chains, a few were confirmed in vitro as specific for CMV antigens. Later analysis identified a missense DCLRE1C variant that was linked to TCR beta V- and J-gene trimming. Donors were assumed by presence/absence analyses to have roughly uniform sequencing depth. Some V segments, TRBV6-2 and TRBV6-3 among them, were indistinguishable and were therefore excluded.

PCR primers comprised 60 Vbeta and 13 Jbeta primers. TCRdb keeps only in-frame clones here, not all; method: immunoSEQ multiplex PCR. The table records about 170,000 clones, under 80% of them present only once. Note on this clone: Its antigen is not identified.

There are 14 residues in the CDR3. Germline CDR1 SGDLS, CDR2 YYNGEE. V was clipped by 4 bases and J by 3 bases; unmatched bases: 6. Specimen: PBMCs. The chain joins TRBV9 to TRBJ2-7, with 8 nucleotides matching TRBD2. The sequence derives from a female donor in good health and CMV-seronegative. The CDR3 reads CASSPGGGSYEQYF. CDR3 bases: TGTGCCAGCAGCCCCGGGGGGGGTAGCTACGAGCAGTACTTC.